These 6 T cell receptor beta chains share one sample of origin, sequenced in a study of T cells in Graves' hyperthyroidism and ophthalmopathy. RNA transcripts provided the source from which TCR beta CDR3 regions were amplified. With the HTBI primer set, the TCR CDR3 went through a first round of RT-PCR. MiXCR, run by TCRdb on the multiplex PCR reads, gives a single entry per CDR3 protein. Of about 520,000 distinct CDR3 sequences listed, roughly 24% are singletons. Specimen: blood. The receptors shown here come from a young woman with Graves' ophthalmopathy.

This clonotype has at least ten counts. V usage is TRBV27 and J usage is TRBJ2-5; 9 nucleotides align to TRBD2. The CDR3 length is 13 residues. From germline, CDR1 is MNHEY and CDR2 SMNVEV (reference sequence). The J segment lost 7 bases and the V segment lost 3 bases, leaving 3 bases of the junction unmatched. CDR3 sequence: CASSFAGGGTQYF. CDR3 DNA sequence: TGTGCCAGCAGTTTCGCGGGAGGGGGGACCCAGTACTTC.

This clonotype showed up just a few times. The chain couples TRBV14 to TRBJ1-2; 7 bases line up with TRBD1. Germline loops: CDR1 SGHDN, CDR2 FVKESK. V lost 2 bases to trimming and J lost 5 bases; unmatched junction nucleotides: 5. CDR3 length: 14 residues. In DNA, the CDR3 is TGTGCCAGCAGCCAACAGGGGGACGGATATGGCTACACCTTC. Translated: CASSQQGDGYGYTF.

The table lists this clonotype with many counts. The genes are TRBV12-3 or TRBV12-4 and TRBJ1-5, with 7 bases aligning to TRBD1. With V trimmed by 7 bases and J by 10 bases, 7 bases remained unmatched. CDR3 length equals 12 residues. CDR3 sequence reads: CASTRGGSPQHF. As DNA, the CDR3 is TGTGCCAGCACCAGGGGGGGTAGTCCCCAGCATTTT.

This clonotype was recorded at least ten times. The chain links TRBV4-1 to TRBJ2-5; D gene ambiguous. CDR1 and CDR2 from the germline V gene are MGHRA and YSYEKL. V lost 2 bases, J lost 0 bases, and 10 bases lay in between. This CDR3 contains 15 residues. The CDR3 DNA sequence: TGCGCCAGCAGCCAACCCGGAGACAACCAAGAGACCCAGTACTTC. Translating gives CASSQPGDNQETQYF.

This chain links TRBV30 with TRBJ2-7, with a tentative D call TRBD2 (6 bases). V lost 4 bases and J 2 bases, leaving 15 bases between the germline ends. The CDR3 has 14 residues. Per the germline V gene, CDR1 is GTSNPN and CDR2 is SVGIG (reference sequence). In DNA form, the CDR3 reads TGTGCCTGGATCACCGGGACTGGAGCCTACGAGCAGTACTTC. Translated, it gives CAWITGTGAYEQYF.

This clonotype was recorded at least ten times. V gene TRBV28 combines with J gene TRBJ2-5, with TRBD1 matching over 9 bases. The CDR3 runs 14 residues. Germline V gene sequence: CDR1 MDHEN, CDR2 SYDVKM. With V trimmed by 5 bases and J by 5 bases, 6 bases remained unmatched. CDR3 region: CASSLTGGMETQYF. In DNA, the CDR3 is TGTGCCAGCAGTCTAACAGGGGGCATGGAGACCCAGTACTTC.